Following are 22 T cell receptor beta chains from one sample sequenced in a study of tumor and adjacent non-tumor tissue in lung cancer. The library came from three nested PCR rounds adapted from ARM-PCR protocols. One entry per CDR3 protein results from TCRdb running MiXCR on the multiplex PCR reads. The sample shows over 100,000 distinct CDR3 sequences, about 63% of them seen only once. RNA was extracted from bulk tissue without any cell sorting. More than 3 cm separated this lung sample from the edge of the tumor. Sequencing was performed on distant non-tumor lung tissue. The receptors derive from a man aged 55 to 70 with non-small cell lung cancer.

The chain combines TRBV29-1 with TRBJ1-1, with unresolved D. The CDR3 totals 12 residues. The germline V gene has CDR1 SQVTM and CDR2 ANQGSEA. The CDR3 nucleotides read TGCAGTGCAGAGGGCGGGCACACTGAAGCTTTCTTT. Protein: CSAEGGHTEAFF.

With regard to this clonotype: Germline and junction disagree at one end, which may indicate a read error. V gene TRBV11-2 combines with J gene TRBJ2-1; D could derive from TRBD1 or TRBD2 (5 bases each). The germline gives CDR1 SGHAT, CDR2 FQNNGV. The CDR3 extends over 17 amino acids. This CDR3 is CASSLVGELPYRGEHFF. The CDR3 DNA sequence: TGTGCCAGCAGTTTAGTGGGGGAATTGCCTTACCGAGGGGAGCACTTCTTC.

The sample holds many counts of this clonotype. The V call is TRBV28, the J call TRBJ1-6; 7 bases are a match to TRBD1. The CDR3 loop spans 16 amino acids. V shed 3 bases and J 6 bases; nucleotides not matched to a gene: 8. Germline assignment: CDR1 MDHEN and CDR2 SYDVKM. The CDR3 DNA follows: TGTGCCAGCAGTTTTTCCAGTGGGACAGTTAATTCACCCCTCCACTTT. Protein sequence: CASSFSSGTVNSPLHF.

Remarks on this clonotype: A read error may be the cause here, since a much bigger clone is one base away. The chain employs TRBV30 and TRBJ2-1; D is unclear. This CDR3 is built from 13 residues. The ends were cut back, 4 bases at V and 3 bases at J, with 10 bases in the middle. CDR1 and CDR2 from the germline V gene are GTSNPN and SVGIG (reference sequence). CDR3 amino acids: CAWIQMGYNEQFF. CDR3 nucleotides: TGTGCCTGGATCCAGATGGGCTACAATGAGCAGTTCTTC.

This clonotype came up many times. The genes are TRBV12-3 or TRBV12-4 and TRBJ1-1; TRBD1 agrees at 7 bases. The CDR3 runs to 13 residues. The J segment lost 3 bases and the V segment lost 6 bases, leaving 4 bases of the junction unmatched. This chain's CDR3 is CASSRDSDTEAFF. In DNA, the CDR3 is TGTGCCAGCAGCAGGGACAGCGACACTGAAGCTTTCTTT.

This chain joins TRBV19 and TRBJ1-5, with unresolved D. The CDR3 sequence is 15 residues long. V lost 8 bases, J lost 0 bases, and 14 bases lay in between. The germline V gene encodes CDR1 LNHDA and CDR2 SQIVND (reference sequence). DNA of the CDR3: TGTGCCAGTTCCCAGGTACTTTATAGCAATCAGCCCCAGCATTTT. Its translation is CASSQVLYSNQPQHF. The full variable domain, with the rest looked up from reference TRBV19 and TRBJ1-5, is DGGITQSPKYLFRKEGQNVTLSCEQNLNHDAMYWYRQDPGQGLRLIYYSQIVNDFQKGDIAEGYSVSREKKESFPLTVTSAQKNPTAFYLCASSQVLYSNQPQHFGDGTRLSIL.

This rearrangement joins TRBV29-1 to TRBJ2-1, with TRBD2 identical over 9 bases. The ends lost 4 bases at V and 13 bases at J; junction bases unmatched: 17. The CDR3 has 15 residues. The germline gives CDR1 SQVTM, CDR2 ANQGSEA. The CDR3 loop reads CSVGASSGDYNGQFF. In nucleotides, the CDR3 is TGCAGCGTTGGGGCATCTAGCGGGGATTACAATGGACAGTTCTTC.

As for this clonotype: The junction shows a germline mismatch at one end, possibly a read error. This chain links TRBV4-3 with TRBJ2-3, with TRBD2 as a possible D gene (5 bases). Germline values: CDR1 LGHNA, CDR2 YSLEER. The CDR3 has 15 amino acids. CDR3 bases: TGCGCCAGCAGCCAAGTTGAGGGTAGCACAGATACACAGTATTTT. Translating gives CASSQVEGSTDTQYF.

With respect to this clonotype: Compared with germline, one end of the junction differs, possibly owing to a read error. The chain couples TRBV10-3 to TRBJ1-5; no clear D gene. This CDR3 comprises 16 residues. The germline gives CDR1 ENHRY, CDR2 SYGVKD. CDR3 DNA: TGTGCCGTCAGTGAGTCGAAGGTAACAGACAATCGGCCCCAGCATTTT. Its protein is CAVSESKVTDNRPQHF.

In its sample, this clonotype was seen once. The genes are TRBV29-1 and TRBJ2-2; perhaps TRBD2 as D (6 bases). Germline CDR1 SQVTM, CDR2 ANQGSEA. The V gene lost 6 bases and the J gene lost 10 bases, with 27 bases spanning the gap. The CDR3 contains 16 residues. In DNA form, the CDR3 reads TGCAGCGTCGCTCCTGATACTAGCTACGCGGCCGTGGAGCTGTTTTTT. Encoded protein: CSVAPDTSYAAVELFF.

In nucleotides, the CDR3 is TGTGCCACCAGTGTTAATAGACCGGGACTAGCGCTAGAGACCCAGTACTTC. It translates to CATSVNRPGLALETQYF. The J gene is TRBJ2-5, the V gene TRBV24-1, with TRBD2 matching over 10 bases. Germline assignment: CDR1 KGHDR and CDR2 SFDVKD. This CDR3 contains 17 residues. Unmatched junction bases numbered 12, after V lost 5 bases and J lost 4 bases.

On this clonotype: Its ends do not fully match the called genes, so a read error is possible. The CDR3 region is CASRVGGSYNEQYF. As DNA, the CDR3 is TGTGCCAGCAGGGTAGGGGGCTCCTACAATGAGCAGTACTTT. The V and J genes are TRBV5-4 and TRBJ2-1; TRBD1 matches at 7 bases. This CDR3 comprises 14 residues. CDR1 is SGHNT and CDR2 is YYREEE in the germline V gene (reference sequence).

Turning to this clonotype: The CDR3 ends on some other residue instead of the conserved phenylalanine or tryptophan, so this is likely a read error. Because the CDR3's place on the DNA is in doubt, the DNA is left out and the CDR3 is given as listed by TCRdb. The rearrangement joins TRBV11-3 to TRBJ2-5; the table's D gene call, TRBD2, was not cross checked with the DNA. Germline V gene sequence: CDR1 SGHNT, CDR2 YENEEA. The CDR3 extends over 15 residues, inclusive of both ends. The CDR3 region is CASSPSSSGSETQYY.

This clonotype came up a few times. A single base separates this from a much larger clone, so it may be a read error. The V gene is TRBV4-3, the J gene TRBJ2-2; D is uncertain. The germline V gene encodes CDR1 LGHNA and CDR2 YSLEER. With 7 bases removed from V and 0 bases from J, the gap between germline ends came to 9 bases. The CDR3 consists of 14 residues. The CDR3 loop is CASNHSANTGELFF. The DNA of the CDR3 is TGCGCCAGCAACCACTCAGCGAACACCGGGGAGCTGTTTTTT.

As regards this clonotype: A read error may be the cause here, since a much bigger clone is one base away. V gene TRBV6-5 combines with J gene TRBJ1-6; tentatively, D is TRBD1 (5 bases). CDR3 length equals 14 residues. Germline V lookup: CDR1 MNHEY, CDR2 SVGAGI. For the CDR3, the DNA is TGTCCCAGCAGTTACGGTGTAGGGGTTTCACCCCTCCACTTT. This encodes CPSSYGVGVSPLHF.

With respect to this clonotype: No conserved phenylalanine or tryptophan is present at the end of the CDR3, so a read error is the likely explanation. The rearrangement joins TRBV6-5 to TRBJ2-2; 13 bases are a match to TRBD2. The CDR3 totals 15 residues. In germline, CDR1 is MNHEY, CDR2 SVGAGI. CDR3 loop: CASKRGLAGSGELFL. The DNA for the CDR3 is TGTGCAAGCAAAAGGGGACTAGCGGGATCCGGGGAGCTGTTTCTT.

The chain couples TRBV19 to TRBJ1-5; 9 bases agree with TRBD1. The V and J ends lost 0 bases and 5 bases, in that order; junction bases with no gene match: 2. The length of the CDR3 is 15 residues. Germline V gives CDR1 LNHDA, CDR2 SQIVND (reference sequence). In DNA form, the CDR3 reads TGTGCCAGTAGTATAGAGGGGACAGGGTATCAGCCCCAGCATTTT. This sequence encodes CASSIEGTGYQPQHF.

This clonotype was seen repeatedly, ten times or more. The V and J genes are TRBV5-4 and TRBJ2-5; D is perhaps TRBD1 (5 bases). The CDR3 has 13 amino acids. Germline V lookup: CDR1 SGHNT, CDR2 YYREEE (reference sequence). The V and J ends lost 5 bases and 6 bases respectively, with 14 bases between them. The CDR3 nucleotides read TGTGCCAGCAGTTTGACAGTAGAGAAGACCCAGTACTTC. Amino acid sequence: CASSLTVEKTQYF.

This clonotype appeared many times. V usage is TRBV6-6 and J usage is TRBJ2-5, with no clear D. CDR3 size: 13 residues. Trimming shortened V by 0 bases and J by 5 bases, and 7 bases separated the two germline ends. Looked up from germline, CDR1 is MNHNY and CDR2 is SVGAGI (reference sequence). As DNA, the CDR3 is TGTGCCAGCAGTTACTCCGGTGTGGAGACCCAGTACTTC. Protein product: CASSYSGVETQYF.

In the case of this clonotype: At one end the junction does not follow the germline gene, possibly because of a read error. The chain uses TRBV5-1 and TRBJ2-2; D gene unclear. Germline V gives CDR1 SGHRS, CDR2 YFSETQ. CDR3 length: 16 amino acids. The CDR3 sequence: CAISFRSISNTGELFF. Written as DNA, the CDR3 is TGCGCCATCAGCTTTCGAAGCATATCTAACACCGGGGAGCTGTTTTTT.

To note about this clonotype: A read error may produce the germline difference seen at one junction end. The rearrangement uses TRBV6-6 and TRBJ1-1; no clear D gene. Germline values: CDR1 MNHNY, CDR2 SVGAGI (reference sequence). The CDR3 has 12 residues. The CDR3 DNA reads as TGTGCCAGTACCGACGTAGGTACTGGAGCTTTCTTT. Protein sequence: CASTDVGTGAFF.

About this clonotype: This clone may be a read error of a much larger clone one base away. Lacking the conserved final phenylalanine or tryptophan, this CDR3 likely reflects a read error. The chain joins TRBV6-5 to TRBJ2-1; D is ambiguous. The CDR3 has 15 residues. V dropped 8 bases and J dropped 3 bases, with 17 bases sitting between them. Germline CDR1 is MNHEY and CDR2 is SVGAGI. DNA of the CDR3: TGTGCCAGCTGTCGGGCAGTAACCTTCTACAATGAGCAGTTCTCC. Translated: CASCRAVTFYNEQFS.